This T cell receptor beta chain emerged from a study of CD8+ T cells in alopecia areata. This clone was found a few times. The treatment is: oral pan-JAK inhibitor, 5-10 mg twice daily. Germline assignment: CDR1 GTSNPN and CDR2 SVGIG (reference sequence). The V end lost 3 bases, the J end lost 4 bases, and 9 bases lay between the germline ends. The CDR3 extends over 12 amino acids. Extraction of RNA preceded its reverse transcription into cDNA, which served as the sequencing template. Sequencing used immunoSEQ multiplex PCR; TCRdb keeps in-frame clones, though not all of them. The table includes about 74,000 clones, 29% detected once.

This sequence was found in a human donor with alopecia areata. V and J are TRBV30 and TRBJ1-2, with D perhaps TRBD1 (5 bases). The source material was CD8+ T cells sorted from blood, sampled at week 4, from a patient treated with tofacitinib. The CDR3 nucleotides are TGTGCCTGGAGAATGGGACGCTATGGCTACACCTTC. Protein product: CAWRMGRYGYTF.